The clone carrying this T cell receptor beta chain was seen only a few times. Its target is unknown. These data are taken from a study of blood T cells in healthy people across ages. Germline V gene data show CDR1 as SGHKS and CDR2 as YYEKEE (reference sequence). V gave up 4 bases and J gave up 4 bases; unmatched junction bases: 8. The CDR3 sequence is 15 residues long. Study-wide findings and caveats: Age brought a roughly linear fall in TCR beta diversity measured per million T cells.

Then a second PCR, running about 6 to 12 cycles, was carried out with a sample-barcoded 5' primer and a J-beta primer mix. All cDNA molecules were each tagged by a template-switch adaptor with 12 random nucleotides. At least 2.5 million CDR3-containing paired-end reads were obtained per sample. Using its own MiXCR run on the 5' RACE reads, TCRdb lists one record per CDR3 protein. This table has approximately 800,000 distinct CDR3 sequences, roughly 50% appearing once. Donors gave about 10 milliliters of peripheral blood apiece. The genes are TRBV5-5 and TRBJ2-3, with 8 bases that match TRBD1. The sequencing input was blood. This TCR derives from a man aged 35 to 55 in good health. The DNA for the CDR3 is TGTGCCAGCAGCCTCGGACAGGGTGAAGCAGATACGCAGTATTTT. Amino acids: CASSLGQGEADTQYF.